What follows are 24 T cell receptor beta chains derived from one specimen sequenced in a study of Ad26.COV2.S vaccination and SARS-CoV-2 variants. Treatment indicated: some 19 received Ad26.COV2.S at low or high dose, single or two shots; five or six received placebo; per-sample allocation not given. Sampling was done on day 63 after the first vaccine or placebo injection. Here immunoSEQ multiplex PCR was the method, and the copy in TCRdb shows in-frame clones only, minus some. The repertoire holds hundreds of thousands of clones, with roughly 90% as singletons. The source was peripheral blood, collected in a trial of Ad26.COV2.S vaccine versus placebo. The receptors stem from a person between 18 and 65 years old who received the Ad26.COV2.S COVID-19 vaccine or a placebo.

The chain has TRBV28 and TRBJ1-2; weak D call: TRBD1 (5 bases). The V gene lost 8 bases and the J gene lost 8 bases, with 21 bases spanning the gap. The CDR3 totals 14 residues. CDR1 and CDR2 (germline): MDHEN, SYDVKM. CDR3 nucleotides: TGTGCCAGCTCTTCCTCGGATTGGGGACGAGGCTACACCTTC. It yields the protein CASSSSDWGRGYTF.

This chain joins TRBV28 and TRBJ1-5, with D uncertain. The CDR3 loop spans 15 amino acids. V lost 3 bases to trimming and J lost 0 bases, with 9 bases between them. CDR1 and CDR2 from the germline V gene are MDHEN and SYDVKM. In DNA, the CDR3 is TGTGCCAGCAGTTTCAGGTTGGGTAGCAATCAGCCCCAGCATTTT. Translation gives CASSFRLGSNQPQHF.

The chain has TRBV25-1 and TRBJ1-2; D is ambiguous. From germline, CDR1 is MGHDK and CDR2 SYGVNS. This CDR3 comprises 12 residues. The V end lost 5 bases, the J end lost 4 bases, and 8 bases lay between the germline ends. CDR3 loop: CASSRLGYGYTF. CDR3 DNA sequence: TGTGCCAGCAGTCGCTTGGGCTATGGCTACACCTTC.

This rearrangement joins TRBV7-2 to TRBJ1-1, with TRBD1 matching 8 bases. V was clipped by 5 bases and J by 5 bases; unmatched bases: 4. In germline, CDR1 is SGHTA, CDR2 FQGNSA. CDR3 length: 13 residues. The CDR3 region has the DNA TGTGCCAGCAGCCTGACAGGGGAAACTGAAGCTTTCTTT. It translates to CASSLTGETEAFF.

The rearrangement joins TRBV6-2 or TRBV6-3 to TRBJ2-1; TRBD2 matches at 7 bases. CDR3 size: 15 residues. V gave up 1 base and J gave up 3 bases; unmatched junction bases: 3. Germline CDR1 MNHEY, CDR2 SVGEGT. CDR3 nucleotide sequence: TGTGCCAGCAGTTACTTTCGGGGGGACTACAATGAGCAGTTCTTC. Its translation is CASSYFRGDYNEQFF.

The chain employs TRBV19 and TRBJ2-5; D is possibly TRBD1 (6 bases). The CDR3 is 15 amino acids. V gave up 5 bases and J gave up 2 bases, with 15 bases separating them. CDR1 and CDR2 (germline): LNHDA, SQIVND (reference sequence). Here the CDR3 DNA reads TGTGCCAGTAGTTCGCAAGGGGGATTTCAAGAGACCCAGTACTTC. Translation: CASSSQGGFQETQYF.

In this sample, this clone turned up once. The chain has TRBV28 and TRBJ1-4; 9 bases match TRBD1. The CDR3 has 14 amino acids. The J segment lost 8 bases and the V segment lost 6 bases, leaving 7 bases of the junction unmatched. Per the germline V gene, CDR1 is MDHEN and CDR2 is SYDVKM. CDR3 DNA sequence: TGTGCCAGCAGCCCGGACAGGGGAAACGAAAAACTGTTTTTT. Protein sequence: CASSPDRGNEKLFF.

The J gene is TRBJ2-2, the V gene TRBV7-7; 16 bases line up with TRBD2. The CDR3 consists of 20 residues. Losses at the gene ends were 5 bases for V and 3 bases for J; bases not matched to a gene: 12. Germline CDR1 SSHAT, CDR2 FNYEAQ (reference sequence). CDR3 protein: CASSLESGTSGRDDTGELFF. CDR3 DNA sequence: TGTGCCAGCAGCCTTGAATCCGGGACTAGCGGGAGGGATGACACCGGGGAGCTGTTTTTT.

In DNA, the CDR3 is TGTGCCAGCAGTTCAACGGGACTAGCGTTCTATGAGCAGTTCTTC. Translation: CASSSTGLAFYEQFF. This sequence joins TRBV28 and TRBJ2-1, with TRBD2 identical over 10 bases. This CDR3 spans 15 amino acids. Germline lookup yields CDR1 MDHEN and CDR2 SYDVKM. With 4 bases clipped from V and 8 bases from J, the junction kept 8 bases outside the gene matches.

The V gene is TRBV28, the J gene TRBJ2-2; possibly TRBD1 for D (5 bases). V was shortened by 7 bases and J by 2 bases, with 8 bases between the two germline ends. There are 13 residues in the CDR3. CDR1 MDHEN and CDR2 SYDVKM come from the germline V gene. Here the CDR3 reads CASMTENTGELFF. CDR3 sequence (DNA): TGTGCCAGCATGACAGAAAACACCGGGGAGCTGTTTTTT.

The chain has TRBV24-1 and TRBJ2-1; TRBD2 agrees at 7 bases. The CDR3 loop spans 14 amino acids. V lost 6 bases and J lost 4; bases outside the gene matches: 5. CDR1 and CDR2 from the germline V gene are KGHDR and SFDVKD. The CDR3 coding sequence is TGTGCCACCAGTAGCACGGGGGGTTACAATGAGCAGTTCTTC. This codes for CATSSTGGYNEQFF.

The chain uses TRBV19 and TRBJ2-3; TRBD2 matches at 13 bases. The length of the CDR3 is 16 residues. V dropped 6 bases and J dropped 3; count of bases not matched to a gene: 6. Germline-derived CDR1 and CDR2 are LNHDA and SQIVND (reference sequence). The CDR3 sequence is CASRPGLAGVTDTQYF. The DNA for the CDR3 is TGTGCCAGTAGACCAGGACTAGCGGGAGTAACAGATACGCAGTATTTT.

The J gene is TRBJ1-2, the V gene TRBV6-5, with 7 bases that match TRBD1. Germline loops: CDR1 MNHEY, CDR2 SVGAGI. V lost 10 bases to trimming and J lost 6 bases; unmatched junction nucleotides: 11. This CDR3 has 13 residues. The CDR3 DNA sequence: TGTGCCACCCATCGACAGGGTGGTAATGGCTACACCTTC. The encoded protein is CATHRQGGNGYTF.

This chain links TRBV7-2 with TRBJ2-2, with 7 bases matching TRBD2. J was trimmed by 5 bases and V by 5 bases; bases with no gene match: 8. The CDR3 has 15 residues. CDR1 is SGHTA, CDR2 FQGNSA, per germline. The CDR3 nucleotides are TGTGCCAGCAGCGCGGAGGCGGGGGTAACCGGGGAGCTGTTTTTT. Encoded protein: CASSAEAGVTGELFF.

The J gene is TRBJ2-6, the V gene TRBV5-1; D remains unclear. This CDR3 is 18 amino acids long. Trimming stripped 0 bases from V and 1 base from J, with 14 bases between. Per the germline V gene, CDR1 is SGHRS and CDR2 is YFSETQ. The CDR3 loop reads CASSLAEARISGANVLTF. The CDR3 region has the DNA TGCGCCAGCAGCTTGGCAGAGGCCCGAATTTCTGGGGCCAACGTCCTGACTTTC.

The V call is TRBV29-1, the J call TRBJ2-1; unclear D gene. This CDR3 is 12 amino acids long. Deletions cut 5 bases from V and 6 bases from J, with 11 bases between. From germline, CDR1 is SQVTM and CDR2 ANQGSEA. The CDR3 protein is CSVSSRGNEQFF. The DNA of the CDR3 is TGCAGCGTTTCGTCGCGAGGCAATGAGCAGTTCTTC.

The chain recombines TRBV7-2 with TRBJ2-1, with TRBD2 as a possible D gene (6 bases). V was trimmed by 4 bases and J by 6 bases, leaving 16 bases between them. The CDR3 loop spans 15 amino acids. Germline V CDR1 and CDR2: SGHTA, FQGNSA. The CDR3 sequence is CASSYGTSFANEQFF. The CDR3 DNA sequence: TGTGCCAGCAGCTACGGGACTTCTTTTGCCAATGAGCAGTTCTTC.

The genes are TRBV13 and TRBJ2-1; D uncertain. The germline gives CDR1 PRHDT, CDR2 FYEKMQ (reference sequence). Between the trimmed V and J ends, which lost 0 bases and 2 bases, there was a span of 8 bases. The CDR3 totals 15 residues. This CDR3 reads CASSLGDGAYNEQFF. Written as DNA, the CDR3 is TGTGCCAGCAGCTTAGGGGACGGAGCCTACAATGAGCAGTTCTTC.

V and J are TRBV25-1 and TRBJ2-2, with 8 bases matching TRBD2. Trimming at V came to 2 bases and at J to 2 bases, leaving 7 bases not matched to a gene. Germline V lookup: CDR1 MGHDK, CDR2 SYGVNS. The length of the CDR3 is 17 residues. The CDR3 spells CASSELSGGENTGELFF. DNA for the CDR3: TGTGCCAGCAGTGAACTCTCGGGAGGGGAAAACACCGGGGAGCTGTTTTTT.

This clone was seen a handful of times. The genes are TRBV4-2 and TRBJ1-6; 7 nucleotides match TRBD1. The CDR3 runs 15 residues. V trimming: 2 bases; J trimming: 7 bases; junction bases outside the gene matches: 5. Looked up from germline, CDR1 is LGHNA and CDR2 is YNFKEQ. CDR3 sequence: CASSQNRGENSPLHF. The CDR3, as DNA: TGTGCCAGCAGCCAAAACAGGGGAGAAAATTCACCCCTCCACTTT.

The chain employs TRBV19 and TRBJ2-7; D call uncertain. CDR1 LNHDA and CDR2 SQIVND come from the germline V gene (reference sequence). Trimming pared 4 bases from V and 9 bases from J, leaving 16 bases between. This CDR3 is 13 amino acids long. The CDR3 region has the DNA TGTGCCAGTAGTAACCCTCCCAGTCCAGCGCAGTACTTC. Protein product: CASSNPPSPAQYF.

This chain connects TRBV2 to TRBJ1-4; weak D call: TRBD1 (6 bases). From germline, CDR1 is SNHLY and CDR2 FYNNEI. This CDR3 region has 14 residues. Between the trimmed V and J ends, which lost 6 bases and 7 bases, there was a span of 15 bases. As DNA, the CDR3 is TGTGCCAGCAGCCTGGGCCGGGGGGCTGAAAAACTGTTTTTT. This codes for CASSLGRGAEKLFF.

This chain links TRBV18 with TRBJ2-6; TRBD1 agrees at 9 bases. The V segment lost 3 bases and the J segment 3 bases; nucleotides outside the gene matches: 15. This CDR3 contains 20 residues. The germline V gene has CDR1 KGHSH and CDR2 LQKENI. The CDR3 here is CASSPTSLGQGDVGANVLTF. The CDR3 DNA reads TGTGCCAGCTCACCGACATCTTTGGGACAGGGAGACGTTGGGGCCAACGTCCTGACTTTC.

J is TRBJ1-1 and V is TRBV28; perhaps TRBD1 as D (5 bases). Germline V gives CDR1 MDHEN, CDR2 SYDVKM. This CDR3 comprises 13 residues. Trimming left V 7 bases short and J 6 bases short, with 15 bases between. CDR3 sequence (DNA): TGTGCCAGCAACATACAGGCTCGTGCTGAAGCTTTCTTT. Protein product: CASNIQARAEAFF.